A selection of T cell receptor beta chains follows, all from one sample in a study of T cells expressing NK-cell markers. TCRdb reprocessed the 5' RACE reads; each CDR3 protein has one entry and no DNA is given. The table for this sample gives fewer than 200,000 distinct CDR3 sequences. Input material: blood T cells: a sorted CD56 or NKG2C T cell subset, CD4+ or CD8+ T cells, or bulk PBMC T cells (not recorded which). The receptors come from a woman aged 18-70 years in good health. CDR3s include the opening cysteine and the closing phenylalanine or tryptophan. Fields, in order: J gene, V gene, CDR3 protein.

TRBJ2-1	TRBV5-1	CASSLYGRSSYNEQFF
TRBJ1-1	TRBV7-2	CASSSQGAVTEAFF
TRBJ2-6	TRBV7-2	CASSLVRGGSGANVLTF
TRBJ2-6	TRBV6-7	CASSKPRSTNVLTF
TRBJ2-7	TRBV7-2	CASREGASSYEQYF
TRBJ2-5	TRBV20-1	CSTSAGREETQYF
TRBJ2-7	TRBV3-1	CASSRGATGGLEQYF
TRBJ2-7	TRBV11-2	CASSGRQPSYEQYF
TRBJ1-3	TRBV12-3/TRBV12-4	CASRGLGNTIYF
TRBJ1-6	TRBV5-6	CASSLGTVSPLHF
TRBJ2-7	TRBV6-1	CASSEGLLALSPEQYF
TRBJ1-1	TRBV20-1	CSASPPTGPNTEAFF
TRBJ2-1	TRBV7-3	CASSLGLAGVVDEQFF
TRBJ1-5	TRBV20-1	CSARARTGSTNQPQHF
TRBJ2-1	TRBV5-1	CASSLEAGASYEQFF
TRBJ2-5	TRBV5-6	CASSSAQETQYF
TRBJ2-3	TRBV2	CASSEAQVTDTQYF
TRBJ2-3	TRBV6-2/TRBV6-3	CASSLTSGGTDTQYF
TRBJ2-5	TRBV3-1	CASSQEQPGGETQYF
TRBJ2-1	TRBV5-1	CASSLALGNEQFF
TRBJ2-1	TRBV5-1	CASSLTSVGYNEQFF
TRBJ1-3	TRBV7-2	CASSLSGILSGNTIYF
TRBJ2-7	TRBV7-8	CASNPQGADSYEQYF
TRBJ2-5	TRBV12-3/TRBV12-4	CASSLWDFKETQYF
TRBJ2-7	TRBV9	CASSPNPGQGYEQYF
TRBJ2-1	TRBV5-1	CASSTVGLAGGPNSYNEQFF
TRBJ2-7	TRBV24-1	CATSDPQTYEQYF
TRBJ2-1	TRBV5-6	CASSIQGYEQFF
TRBJ2-5	TRBV21-1	CASSKVGETQYF
TRBJ1-2	TRBV9	CASSSGQGAGYTF
TRBJ2-7	TRBV6-5	CASSWGGQGTEQYF
TRBJ1-2	TRBV5-1	CASSPAGVGDGYGYTF
TRBJ1-4	TRBV20-1	CSAREGGGADEKLFF
TRBJ2-3	TRBV20-1	CSAPITSSLHSTDTQYF
TRBJ1-2	TRBV12-3/TRBV12-4	CASTRDNDYGYTF
TRBJ2-5	TRBV4-1	CASSRQGGLAGGQETQYF
TRBJ1-2	TRBV6-5	CASSYSVGEGYTF
TRBJ2-7	TRBV10-3	CAISVGLGGEQYF
TRBJ2-4	TRBV7-6	CASSLRPGSPAVKNIQYF
TRBJ2-7	TRBV28	CASIPPGGSHSYEQYF
TRBJ2-2	TRBV5-1	CASSFTGTSTGELFF
TRBJ2-3	TRBV7-2	CASSPLPVTDTQYF
TRBJ2-5	TRBV29-1	CSGVTAGVGTQYF
TRBJ1-5	TRBV24-1	CATSDSQGRQPQHF
TRBJ2-1	TRBV20-1	CSASRRAAKVEQFF
TRBJ1-5	TRBV6-1	CASSGTGGTGRNQPQHF
TRBJ2-5	TRBV29-1	CSVGYGEGSETQYF
TRBJ2-3	TRBV5-1	CASRPGVGMTDTQYF
TRBJ2-2	TRBV10-3	CAISVDREFTGELFF
TRBJ2-1	TRBV7-3	CASSFPTGSGRSYNEQFF
TRBJ2-7	TRBV25-1	CASSEFTSGSYEQYF
TRBJ1-3	TRBV2	CASRPQGPGNTIYF
TRBJ2-1	TRBV11-2	CASSVSRRRGASSSYNEQFF
TRBJ2-7	TRBV7-2	CASSYGTARSPYEQYF
TRBJ2-7	TRBV5-1	CASSLETGSSYEQYF
TRBJ1-4	TRBV5-1	CASSSSTGSYEKLFF
TRBJ2-7	TRBV15	CATSSDGTEIYEQYF
TRBJ2-2	TRBV9	CASSALREQAGELFF
TRBJ2-2	TRBV19	CASKPTPGQGAAGELFF
TRBJ2-3	TRBV20-1	CSARDLLAGAGDTQYF